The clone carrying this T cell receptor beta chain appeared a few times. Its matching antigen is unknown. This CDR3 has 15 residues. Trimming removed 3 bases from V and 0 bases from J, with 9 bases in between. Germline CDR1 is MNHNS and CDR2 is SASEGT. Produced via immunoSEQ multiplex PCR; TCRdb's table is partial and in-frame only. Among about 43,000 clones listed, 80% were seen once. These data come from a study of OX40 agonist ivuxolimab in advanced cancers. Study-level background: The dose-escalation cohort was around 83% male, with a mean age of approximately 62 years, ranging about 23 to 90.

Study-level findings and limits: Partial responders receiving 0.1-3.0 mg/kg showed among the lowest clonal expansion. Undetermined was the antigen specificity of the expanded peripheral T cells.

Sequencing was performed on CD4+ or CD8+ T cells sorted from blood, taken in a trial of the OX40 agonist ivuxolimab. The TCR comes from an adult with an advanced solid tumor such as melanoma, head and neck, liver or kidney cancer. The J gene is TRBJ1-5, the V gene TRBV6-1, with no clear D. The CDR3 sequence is CASSDRANSNQPQHF. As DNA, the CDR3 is TGTGCCAGCAGTGATAGAGCGAATAGCAATCAGCCCCAGCATTTT.